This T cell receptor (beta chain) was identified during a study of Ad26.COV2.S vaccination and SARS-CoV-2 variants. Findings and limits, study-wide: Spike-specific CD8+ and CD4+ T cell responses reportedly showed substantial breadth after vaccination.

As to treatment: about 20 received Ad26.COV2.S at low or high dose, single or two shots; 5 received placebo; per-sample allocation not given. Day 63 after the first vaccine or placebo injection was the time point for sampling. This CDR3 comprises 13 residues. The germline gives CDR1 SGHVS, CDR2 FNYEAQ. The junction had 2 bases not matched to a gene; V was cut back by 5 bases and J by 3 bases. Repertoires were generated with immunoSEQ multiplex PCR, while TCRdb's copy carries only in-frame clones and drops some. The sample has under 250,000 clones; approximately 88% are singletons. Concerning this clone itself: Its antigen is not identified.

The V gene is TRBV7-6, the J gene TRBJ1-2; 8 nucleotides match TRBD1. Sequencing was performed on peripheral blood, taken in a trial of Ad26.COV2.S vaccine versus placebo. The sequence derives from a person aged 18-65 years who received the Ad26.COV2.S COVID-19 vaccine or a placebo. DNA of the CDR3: TGTGCCAGCAGCCCGGACAGGGACTATGGCTACACCTTC. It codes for CASSPDRDYGYTF.